This T cell receptor beta chain was captured in a study of blood T cell repertoires in COVID-19. The wider study: Specimens from acute and convalescent COVID-19 originated in the United States, Italy and Spain.

How the authors handled the data: Researchers report that nucleated cell counts were estimated from reference gene primer amplification. Sequencing was performed with immunoSEQ multiplex PCR; in TCRdb, only in-frame clones are kept and a portion is missing. V and J calls and clone size follow that table, whereas D and trimming were derived from the DNA. The sample yields 60,000 to 70,000 clones, approximately 90% seen once. The length of the CDR3 is 15 residues. The germline V gene has CDR1 LNHDA and CDR2 SQIVND (reference sequence). The V gene end was trimmed by 6 bases and the J gene end by 4 bases; junction bases not matched to a gene: 8.

J is TRBJ1-2 and V is TRBV19; 10 bases are shared with TRBD1. This clonotype was obtained from a human donor in a cohort sampled during active COVID-19. Sample: peripheral blood. The CDR3 sequence is CASSLPGQGGYGYTF. CDR3 DNA: TGTGCCAGTAGCCTCCCAGGACAGGGGGGCTATGGCTACACCTTC.